The clone carrying this TCR beta chain was detected a few times. Its antigen is undetermined. PCR primers comprised 60 Vbeta and 13 Jbeta primers. Sequencing was performed with immunoSEQ multiplex PCR; in TCRdb, only in-frame clones are kept and a portion is missing. The table shows under 130,000 clones, with 75% to 85% occurring only once. Trimming took off 5 bases at V and 3 bases at J, with 14 bases between the two ends. The CDR3 runs 14 residues. The germline V gene has CDR1 SGHDT and CDR2 YYEEEE. These data are taken from a study of cytomegalovirus exposure and HLA in healthy donors. The study, taken as a whole, reports: In an earlier analysis, productive rearrangement rates for most beta V segments clustered near 87% or 30%. Within a later analysis, the majority of CMV-associated TCR beta chains appeared HLA-restricted. The study labeled 164 TCR beta chains cytomegalovirus-associated.

This clonotype was obtained from a young man in good health and CMV-seronegative. Material: PBMCs. The chain is built from TRBV5-6 and TRBJ1-1; D unresolved. DNA for the CDR3: TGTGCCAGCAGGGAGAGGGCCGTAGACACTGAAGCTTTCTTT. This gives the protein CASRERAVDTEAFF. The full variable domain, completed using reference TRBV5-6 and TRBJ1-1, is DAGVTQSPTHLIKTRGQQVTLRCSPKSGHDTVSWYQQALGQGPQFIFQYYEEEERQRGNFPDRFSGHQFPNYSSELNVNALLLGDSALYLCASRERAVDTEAFFGQGTRLTVV.